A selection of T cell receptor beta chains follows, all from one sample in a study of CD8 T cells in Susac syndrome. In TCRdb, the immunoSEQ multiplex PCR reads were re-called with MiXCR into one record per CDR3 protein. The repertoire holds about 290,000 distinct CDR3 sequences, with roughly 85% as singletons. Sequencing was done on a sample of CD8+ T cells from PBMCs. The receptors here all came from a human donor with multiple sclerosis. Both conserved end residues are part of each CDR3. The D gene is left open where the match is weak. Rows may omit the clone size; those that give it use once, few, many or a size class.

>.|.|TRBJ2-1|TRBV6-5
TGTGCCAGCAGTTACTCGACTGGATCCGGTGAGCAGTTCTTC
CASSYSTGSGEQFF
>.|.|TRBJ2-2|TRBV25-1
TGTGCCAGCAGTGAATGGGGGTACGGGGAGCTGTTTTTT
CASSEWGYGELFF
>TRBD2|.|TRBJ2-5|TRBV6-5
TGTGCCAGCAGTTACTCCGCGGGAGGGACGGAGACCCAGTACTTC
CASSYSAGGTETQYF
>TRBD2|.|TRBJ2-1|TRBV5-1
TGCGCCAGCAGCCCGAGGGGACTAGCGGGAACCTACAATGAGCAGTTCTTC
CASSPRGLAGTYNEQFF
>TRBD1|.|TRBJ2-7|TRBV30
TGTGCCTGGAGTAAAGGACAGGGCTACGAGCAGTACTTC
CAWSKGQGYEQYF
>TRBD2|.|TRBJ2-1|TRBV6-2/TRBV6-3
TGTGCCAGCACCGTGACTAGCGGGAGGGCCGATGAGCAGTTCTTC
CASTVTSGRADEQFF
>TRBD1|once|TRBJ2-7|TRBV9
TGTGCCAGCAGCGTAGAAGGGACAGACTCCTACGAGCAGTACTTC
CASSVEGTDSYEQYF
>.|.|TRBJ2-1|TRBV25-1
TGTGCCAGCAGACGCGGTGAGCAGTTCTTC
CASRRGEQFF
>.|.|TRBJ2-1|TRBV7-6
TGTGCCAGCAGCTTAGACCGGCGCTCCTACAATGAGCAGTTCTTC
CASSLDRRSYNEQFF
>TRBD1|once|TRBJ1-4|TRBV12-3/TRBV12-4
TGTGCCAGCAGTCTCTTCGGGACAGTCCGAACTAATGAAAAACTGTTTTTT
CASSLFGTVRTNEKLFF
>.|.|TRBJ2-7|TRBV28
TGTGCCAGCAGTTTAGTGATTTCGAGGGGAGGAGGCTACGAGCAGTACTTC
CASSLVISRGGGYEQYF
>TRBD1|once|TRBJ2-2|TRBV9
TGTGCCAGCAGCGTACAGACAGGGATTGTCTCCGGGGAGCTGTTTTTT
CASSVQTGIVSGELFF
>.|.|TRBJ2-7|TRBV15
TGTGCCACCAGCAGAGGGGTAGGAGTCTACGAGCAGTACTTC
CATSRGVGVYEQYF
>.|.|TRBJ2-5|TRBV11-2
TGTGCCAGCAGCTTAATAGGGGGGAGGGGAGAGACCCAGTACTTC
CASSLIGGRGETQYF
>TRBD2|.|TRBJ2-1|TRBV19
TGTGCCAGTAGTATATTGGGACTAGCGGGGAATGAGCAGTTCTTC
CASSILGLAGNEQFF
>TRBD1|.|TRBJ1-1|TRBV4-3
TGCGCCAGCAGCCCGATCGGACAGGGACGCGAAGCTTTCTTT
CASSPIGQGREAFF
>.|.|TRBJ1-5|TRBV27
TGTGCCAGCAGCCCCCGGGGGGTGAGCAATCAGCCCCAGCATTTT
CASSPRGVSNQPQHF
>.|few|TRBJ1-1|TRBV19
TGTGCCAGTAGGAACACGGCCGAGGGAGGCACTGAAGCTTTCTTT
CASRNTAEGGTEAFF
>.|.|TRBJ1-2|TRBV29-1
TGCAGCGTCTCCCAGGGTATAAGAAACTATGGCTACACCTTC
CSVSQGIRNYGYTF
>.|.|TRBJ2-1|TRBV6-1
TGTGCCAGCATCTCCTTATGGTCGGGGGCCCTTCCGTCGAGAAATGAGCAGTTCTTC
CASISLWSGALPSRNEQFF